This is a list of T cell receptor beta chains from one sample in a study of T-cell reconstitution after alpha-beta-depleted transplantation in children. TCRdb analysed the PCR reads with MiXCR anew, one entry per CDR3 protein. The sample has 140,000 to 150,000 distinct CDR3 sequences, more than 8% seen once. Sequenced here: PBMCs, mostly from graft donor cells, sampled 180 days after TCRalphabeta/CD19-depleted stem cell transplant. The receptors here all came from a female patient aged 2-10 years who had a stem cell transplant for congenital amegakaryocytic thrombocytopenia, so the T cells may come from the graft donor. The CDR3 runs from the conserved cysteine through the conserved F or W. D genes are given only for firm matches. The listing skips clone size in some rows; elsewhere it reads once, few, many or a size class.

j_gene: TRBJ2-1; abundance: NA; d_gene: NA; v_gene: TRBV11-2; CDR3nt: TGTGCCAGCAGCTTGGTAGGGGCGGACAATGAGCAGTTCTTC; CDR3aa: CASSLVGADNEQFF
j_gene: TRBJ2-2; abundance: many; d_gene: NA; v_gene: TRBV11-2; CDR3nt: TGTGCCAGCAGCTTACTGTCTGGGGGGACCGGGGAGCTGTTTTTT; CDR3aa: CASSLLSGGTGELFF
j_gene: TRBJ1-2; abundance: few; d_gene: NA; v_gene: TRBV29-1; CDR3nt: TGCAGCGTTGAAGATACATCCAACAGGCTGGGGTACTATGGCTACACCTTC; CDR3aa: CSVEDTSNRLGYYGYTF
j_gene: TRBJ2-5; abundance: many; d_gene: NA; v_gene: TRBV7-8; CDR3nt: TGTGCCAGCAGCGATCCCCAAGAGACCCAGTACTTC; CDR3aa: CASSDPQETQYF
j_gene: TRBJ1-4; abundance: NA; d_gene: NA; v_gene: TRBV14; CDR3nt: TGTGCCAGCAGCTTGCAGGGGTGGAGTGAAAAACTGTTTTTT; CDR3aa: CASSLQGWSEKLFF
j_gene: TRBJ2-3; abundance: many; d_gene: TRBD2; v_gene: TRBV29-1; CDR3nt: TGCAGCGTTGAAGGATATAGCGGGGAGATCACAGATACGCAGTATTTT; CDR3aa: CSVEGYSGEITDTQYF
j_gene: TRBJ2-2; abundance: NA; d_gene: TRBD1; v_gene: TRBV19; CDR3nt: TGTGCCAGTACAGGGGGACGAAAGGGCTGGACCGGGGAGCTGTTTTTT; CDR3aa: CASTGGRKGWTGELFF
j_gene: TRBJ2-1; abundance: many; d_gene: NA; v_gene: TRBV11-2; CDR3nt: TGTGCCAGCAGCCTGGGGGTCTACAATGAGCAGTTCTTC; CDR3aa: CASSLGVYNEQFF
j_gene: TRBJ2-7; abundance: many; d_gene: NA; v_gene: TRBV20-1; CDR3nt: TGCAGTGCTAGAGTTTGGCAGTTCTACGAGCAGTACTTC; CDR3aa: CSARVWQFYEQYF
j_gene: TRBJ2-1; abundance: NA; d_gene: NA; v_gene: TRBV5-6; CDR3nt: TGTGCCAGCAGCTCCGGCGTGCTAGCCTACAATGAGCAGTTCTTC; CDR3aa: CASSSGVLAYNEQFF
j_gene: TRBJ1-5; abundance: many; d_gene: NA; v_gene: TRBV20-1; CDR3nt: TGCAGTGCCGACTACCCGGGTCAGCCCCAGCATTTT; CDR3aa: CSADYPGQPQHF
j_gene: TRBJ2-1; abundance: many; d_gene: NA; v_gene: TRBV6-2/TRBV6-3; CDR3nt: TGTGCCAGCAGTTACTGGACAGAGTACTACAATGAGCAGTTCTTC; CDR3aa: CASSYWTEYYNEQFF
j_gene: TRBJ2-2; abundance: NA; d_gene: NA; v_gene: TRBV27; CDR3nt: TGTGCCAGCAGTTCCCATGTTACCGGGGAGCTGTTTTTT; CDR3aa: CASSSHVTGELFF
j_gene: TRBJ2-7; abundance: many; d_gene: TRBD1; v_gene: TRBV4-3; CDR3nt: TGCGCCAGCAGCCGGGACAGGGGATACGAGCAGTACTTC; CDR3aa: CASSRDRGYEQYF
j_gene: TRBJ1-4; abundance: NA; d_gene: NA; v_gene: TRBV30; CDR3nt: TGTGCCTGGAGTGTTTGGCAGGATTATGAAAAACTGTTTTTT; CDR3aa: CAWSVWQDYEKLFF
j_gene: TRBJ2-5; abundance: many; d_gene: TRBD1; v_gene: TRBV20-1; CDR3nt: TGCAGTGCCACGACAGGGTGGGAGACCCAGTACTTC; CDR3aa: CSATTGWETQYF
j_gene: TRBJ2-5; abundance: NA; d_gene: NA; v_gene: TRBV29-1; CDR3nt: TGCAGCGCTCAGGAGCCCCAAGAGACCCAGTACTTT; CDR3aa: CSAQEPQETQYF
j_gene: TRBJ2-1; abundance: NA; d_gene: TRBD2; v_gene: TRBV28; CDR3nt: TGTGCCAGCAGTCCTCGGGGAGGGAGTTTGAGTGAGCAGTTCTTC; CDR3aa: CASSPRGGSLSEQFF
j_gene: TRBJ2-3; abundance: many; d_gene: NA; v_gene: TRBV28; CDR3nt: TGTGCCAGCAGTTTACCGGATACGCAGTATTTT; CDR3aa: CASSLPDTQYF
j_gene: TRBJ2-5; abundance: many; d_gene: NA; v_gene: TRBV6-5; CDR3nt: TGTGCCAGCAGTTACGATGAGACCCAGTACTTC; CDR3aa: CASSYDETQYF
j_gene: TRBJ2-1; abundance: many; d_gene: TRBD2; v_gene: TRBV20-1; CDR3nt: TGCAGTGCTAGAAGCGGGAGTCTTGAGCAGTTCTTC; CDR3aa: CSARSGSLEQFF
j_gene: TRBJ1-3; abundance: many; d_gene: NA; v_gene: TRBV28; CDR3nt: TGTGCCAGCAGGCTAACAGGGCGGGACACCATATATTTT; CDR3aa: CASRLTGRDTIYF
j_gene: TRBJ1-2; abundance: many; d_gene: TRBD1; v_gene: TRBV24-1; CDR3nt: TGTGCCACCAGTGACCCGGGACAGGCCAGACATGGCTACACCTTC; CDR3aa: CATSDPGQARHGYTF